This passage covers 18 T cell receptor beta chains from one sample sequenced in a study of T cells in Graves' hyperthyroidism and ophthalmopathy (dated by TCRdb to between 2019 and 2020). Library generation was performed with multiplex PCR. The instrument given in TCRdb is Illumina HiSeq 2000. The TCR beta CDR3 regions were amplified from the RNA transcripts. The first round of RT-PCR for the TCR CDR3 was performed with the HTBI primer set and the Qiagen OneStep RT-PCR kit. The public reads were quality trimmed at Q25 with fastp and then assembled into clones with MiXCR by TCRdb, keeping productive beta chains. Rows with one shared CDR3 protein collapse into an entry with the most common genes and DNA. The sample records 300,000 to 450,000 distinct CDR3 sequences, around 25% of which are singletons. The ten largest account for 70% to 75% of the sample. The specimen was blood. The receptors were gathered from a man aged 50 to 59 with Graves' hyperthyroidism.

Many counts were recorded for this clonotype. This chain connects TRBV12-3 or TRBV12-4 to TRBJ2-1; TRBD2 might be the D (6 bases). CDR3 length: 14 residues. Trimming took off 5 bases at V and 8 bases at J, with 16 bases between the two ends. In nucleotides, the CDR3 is TGTGCCAGCAGTAGACTAGGTTCCGGGGATGAGCAGTTCTTC. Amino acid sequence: CASSRLGSGDEQFF.

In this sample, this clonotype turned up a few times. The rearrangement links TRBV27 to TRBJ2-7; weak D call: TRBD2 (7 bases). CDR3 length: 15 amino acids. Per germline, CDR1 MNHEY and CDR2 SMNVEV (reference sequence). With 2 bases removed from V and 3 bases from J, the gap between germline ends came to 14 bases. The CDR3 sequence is CASSLRGGVGYEQYF. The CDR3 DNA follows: TGTGCCAGCAGTTTAAGAGGGGGGGTGGGCTACGAGCAGTACTTC.

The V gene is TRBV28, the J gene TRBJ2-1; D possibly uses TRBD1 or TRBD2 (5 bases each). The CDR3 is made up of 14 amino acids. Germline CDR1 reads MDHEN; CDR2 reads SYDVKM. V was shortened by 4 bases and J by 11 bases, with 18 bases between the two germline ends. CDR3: CASSSTPGTVKQFF. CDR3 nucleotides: TGTGCCAGCAGTTCAACACCCGGGACGGTAAAGCAGTTCTTC.

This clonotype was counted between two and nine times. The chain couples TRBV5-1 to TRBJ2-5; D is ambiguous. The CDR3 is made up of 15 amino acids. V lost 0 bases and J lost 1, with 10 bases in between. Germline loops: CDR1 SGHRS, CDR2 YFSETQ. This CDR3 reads CASSLDRFSQETQYF. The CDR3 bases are TGCGCCAGCAGCTTGGACAGATTTAGCCAAGAGACCCAGTACTTC.

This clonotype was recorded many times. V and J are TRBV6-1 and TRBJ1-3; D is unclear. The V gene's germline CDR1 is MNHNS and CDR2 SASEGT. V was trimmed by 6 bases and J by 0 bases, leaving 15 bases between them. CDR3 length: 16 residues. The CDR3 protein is CASRHSPVGSGNTIYF. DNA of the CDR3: TGTGCCAGCAGACACAGCCCCGTGGGCTCTGGAAACACCATATATTTT.

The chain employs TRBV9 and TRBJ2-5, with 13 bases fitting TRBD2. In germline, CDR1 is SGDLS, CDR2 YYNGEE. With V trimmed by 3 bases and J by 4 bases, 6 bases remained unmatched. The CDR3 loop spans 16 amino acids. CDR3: CASSAGLAGAGETQYF. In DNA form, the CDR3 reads TGTGCCAGCAGCGCCGGACTAGCGGGAGCAGGAGAGACCCAGTACTTC. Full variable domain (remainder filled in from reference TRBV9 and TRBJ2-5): DSGVTQTPKHLITATGQRVTLRCSPRSGDLSVYWYQQSLDQGLQFLIQYYNGEERAKGNILERFSAQQFPDLHSELNLSSLELGDSALYFCASSAGLAGAGETQYFGPGTRLLVL.

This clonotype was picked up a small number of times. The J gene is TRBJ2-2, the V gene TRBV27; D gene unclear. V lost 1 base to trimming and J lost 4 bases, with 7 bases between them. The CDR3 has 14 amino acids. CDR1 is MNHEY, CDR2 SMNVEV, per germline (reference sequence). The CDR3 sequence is CASSLFRLTGELFF. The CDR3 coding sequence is TGTGCCAGCAGTTTATTCAGACTCACCGGGGAGCTGTTTTTT.

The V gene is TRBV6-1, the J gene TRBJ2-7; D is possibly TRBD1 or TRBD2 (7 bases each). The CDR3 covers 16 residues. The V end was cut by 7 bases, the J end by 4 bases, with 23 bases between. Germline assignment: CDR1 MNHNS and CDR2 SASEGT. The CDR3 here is CASMGRGRARSYEQYF. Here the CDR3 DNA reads TGTGCCAGCATGGGCAGGGGGAGGGCCAGGAGTTACGAGCAGTACTTC.

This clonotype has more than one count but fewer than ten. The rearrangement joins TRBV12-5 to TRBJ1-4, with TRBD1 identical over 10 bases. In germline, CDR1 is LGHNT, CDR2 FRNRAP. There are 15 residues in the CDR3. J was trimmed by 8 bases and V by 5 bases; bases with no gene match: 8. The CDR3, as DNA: TGTGCTAGTGGTGTGACAGGGGGCAGTCGGGAAAAACTGTTTTTT. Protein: CASGVTGGSREKLFF.

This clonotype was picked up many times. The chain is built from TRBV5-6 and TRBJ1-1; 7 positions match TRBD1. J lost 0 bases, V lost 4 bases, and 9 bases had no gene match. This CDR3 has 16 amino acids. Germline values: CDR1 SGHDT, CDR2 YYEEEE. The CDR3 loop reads CASSRNPGTVNTEAFF. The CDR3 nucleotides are TGTGCCAGCAGCCGAAACCCGGGGACAGTGAACACTGAAGCTTTCTTT.

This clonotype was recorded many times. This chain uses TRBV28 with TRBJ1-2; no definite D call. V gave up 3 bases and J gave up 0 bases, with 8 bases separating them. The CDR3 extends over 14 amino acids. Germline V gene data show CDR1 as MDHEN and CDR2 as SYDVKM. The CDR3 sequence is CASSFSYTNYGYTF. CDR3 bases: TGTGCCAGCAGTTTTTCCTATACTAACTATGGCTACACCTTC.

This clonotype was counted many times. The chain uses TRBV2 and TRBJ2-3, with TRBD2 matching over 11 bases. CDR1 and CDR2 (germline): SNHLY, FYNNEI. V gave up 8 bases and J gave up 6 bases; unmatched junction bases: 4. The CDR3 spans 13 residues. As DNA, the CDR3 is TGTGCCAGCGCTAGCGGGAGGTCTGATACGCAGTATTTT. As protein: CASASGRSDTQYF. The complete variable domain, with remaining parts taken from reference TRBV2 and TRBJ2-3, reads EPEVTQTPSHQVTQMGQEVILRCVPISNHLYFYWYRQILGQKVEFLVSFYNNEISEKSEIFDDQFSVERPDGSNFTLKIRSTKLEDSAMYFCASASGRSDTQYFGPGTRLTVL.

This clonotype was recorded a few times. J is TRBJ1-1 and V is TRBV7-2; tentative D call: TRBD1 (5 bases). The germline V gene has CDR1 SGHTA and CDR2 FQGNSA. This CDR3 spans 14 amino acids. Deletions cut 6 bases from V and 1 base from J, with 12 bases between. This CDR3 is CASSPGRRNTEAFF. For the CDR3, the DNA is TGTGCCAGCAGTCCGGGACGGAGGAACACTGAAGCTTTCTTT.

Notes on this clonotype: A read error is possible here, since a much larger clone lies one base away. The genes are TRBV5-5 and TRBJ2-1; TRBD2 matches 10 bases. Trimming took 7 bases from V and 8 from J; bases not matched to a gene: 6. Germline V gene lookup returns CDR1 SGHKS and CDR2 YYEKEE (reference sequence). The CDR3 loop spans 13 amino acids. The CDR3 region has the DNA TGTGCCAGCGTCAAAGCGGGAGGGGATGAGCAGTTCTTC. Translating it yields CASVKAGGDEQFF.

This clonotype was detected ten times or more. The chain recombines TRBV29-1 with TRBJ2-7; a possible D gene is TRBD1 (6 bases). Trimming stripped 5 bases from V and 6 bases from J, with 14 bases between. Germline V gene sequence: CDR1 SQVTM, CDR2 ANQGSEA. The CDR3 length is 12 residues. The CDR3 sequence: CSVQRGNGEQYF. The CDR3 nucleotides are TGCAGCGTTCAAAGGGGGAACGGCGAGCAGTACTTC.

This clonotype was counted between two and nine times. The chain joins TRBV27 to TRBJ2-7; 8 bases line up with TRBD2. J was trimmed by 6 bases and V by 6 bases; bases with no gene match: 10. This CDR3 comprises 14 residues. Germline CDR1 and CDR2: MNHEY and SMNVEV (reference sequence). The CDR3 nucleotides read TGTGCCAGCAGGGGGGAAGCGGGAGTTCTCGAGCAGTACTTC. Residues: CASRGEAGVLEQYF.

CDR3 loop: CSVIARGRATDTQYF. The CDR3 DNA reads TGCAGCGTCATCGCCCGCGGGAGGGCCACAGATACGCAGTATTTT. The chain joins TRBV29-1 to TRBJ2-3; TRBD2 matches at 9 bases. CDR3 length equals 15 residues. Germline V gene sequence: CDR1 SQVTM, CDR2 ANQGSEA. Losses at the gene ends were 6 bases for V and 2 bases for J; bases not matched to a gene: 9.

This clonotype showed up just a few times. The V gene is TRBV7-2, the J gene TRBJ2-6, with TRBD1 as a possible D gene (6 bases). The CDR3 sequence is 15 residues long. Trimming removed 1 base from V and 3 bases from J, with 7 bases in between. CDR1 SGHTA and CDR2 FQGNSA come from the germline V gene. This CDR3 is CASSLGGLGANVLTF. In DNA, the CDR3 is TGTGCCAGCAGCTTAGGGGGGCTTGGGGCCAACGTCCTGACTTTC.